Below are 25 T cell receptor beta chains sequenced from a single sample in a study of Ad26.COV2.S vaccination and SARS-CoV-2 variants listed by TCRdb under 2021. Library creation used the immunoSEQ multiplex PCR assay. TCRdb retrieved this table from immuneACCESS and kept in-frame rearrangements only. Not all clones are present; in checked studies, unresolved V genes account for under half, and no reason is known for the remainder. The sample table lists around 300,000 clones, approximately 86% of them with a count of one. The top ten hold roughly a tenth of the sample. The sample's treatment or condition, from its label and the paper: around 19 received Ad26.COV2.S at low or high dose, single or two shots; about 5 received placebo; per-sample allocation not given. Repertoires of vaccine and placebo recipients were sequenced from samples collected on day 63 after the first injection. The sequences come from peripheral blood, collected in a trial of Ad26.COV2.S vaccine versus placebo. The receptors were gathered from a person between 18 and 59 years old who received the Ad26.COV2.S COVID-19 vaccine or a placebo.

V and J are TRBV5-4 and TRBJ2-7, with 9 bases that match TRBD1. The CDR3 length is 15 residues. J gave up 0 bases and V 4 bases, and 5 bases lay outside the gene matches. Germline V gene data show CDR1 as SGHNT and CDR2 as YYREEE (reference sequence). The CDR3 sequence is CASSKQGASSYEQYF. CDR3 sequence (DNA): TGTGCCAGCAGCAAACAGGGGGCTAGCTCCTACGAGCAGTACTTC.

The gene calls are TRBV29-1 and TRBJ2-1; 10 positions agree with TRBD2. The CDR3 loop spans 14 amino acids. CDR1 and CDR2 from the germline V gene are SQVTM and ANQGSEA. J lost 5 bases, V lost 5 bases, and 6 bases had no gene match. The CDR3 DNA sequence: TGCAGCGTTCATAGCGGGAGGAGCCACAATGAGCAGTTCTTC. Protein product: CSVHSGRSHNEQFF.

The chain couples TRBV24-1 to TRBJ1-2, with a possible D match to TRBD1 (5 bases). V was trimmed by 3 bases and J by 4 bases, leaving 14 bases between them. This CDR3 region has 15 residues. The germline CDR1 and CDR2 sequences are KGHDR and SFDVKD. CDR3 in DNA: TGTGCCACCAGTGATCCGGGCCTCGGGGGCTATGGCTACACCTTC. It yields the protein CATSDPGLGGYGYTF.

The rearrangement uses TRBV5-3 and TRBJ2-2, with no clear D. TRBV5-3 is sorted into the ORF group, with uncertain function. Trimming pared 4 bases from V and 2 bases from J, leaving 3 bases between. The CDR3 runs 12 residues. The CDR3 here is CARSHNTGELFF. The CDR3 nucleotides read TGTGCCAGAAGCCATAACACCGGGGAGCTGTTTTTT.

The chain combines TRBV20-1 with TRBJ2-3; D not resolved. CDR1 and CDR2 from the germline V gene are DFQATT and SNEGSKA (reference sequence). Trimming shortened V by 5 bases and J by 6 bases, and 9 bases separated the two germline ends. This CDR3 has 11 residues. The CDR3 coding sequence is TGCAGTGCTCCCTTCATGGATACGCAGTATTTT. The encoded protein is CSAPFMDTQYF.

V gene TRBV7-2 combines with J gene TRBJ1-1; no firm D call. Germline V lookup: CDR1 SGHTA, CDR2 FQGNSA. This CDR3 has 15 residues. The V gene lost 4 bases and the J gene lost 3 bases, with 15 bases spanning the gap. The CDR3 loop is CASSSTGGIDTEAFF. Written as DNA, the CDR3 is TGTGCCAGCAGCTCCACGGGAGGCATTGACACTGAAGCTTTCTTT.

The CDR3 nucleotides read TGTGCCAGCAGCTTAGGACAGGGACCTAACTATGGCTACACCTTC. Protein product: CASSLGQGPNYGYTF. The gene calls are TRBV7-9 and TRBJ1-2; 7 bases are shared with TRBD1. The V segment lost 1 base and the J segment 0 bases; nucleotides outside the gene matches: 2. The CDR3 is made up of 15 amino acids. CDR1 is SEHNR, CDR2 FQNEAQ, per germline (reference sequence).

V gene TRBV9 combines with J gene TRBJ2-1, with 9 bases that match TRBD1. Germline lookup yields CDR1 SGDLS and CDR2 YYNGEE. V shed 0 bases, J shed 7 bases, and the junction held 5 bases outside the gene matches. The CDR3 is made up of 15 amino acids. The CDR3 DNA reads TGTGCCAGCAGCGTAGGGGACAGGGCTGTTAATGAGCAGTTCTTC. Translated: CASSVGDRAVNEQFF.

V is TRBV5-1 and J is TRBJ1-2; 9 positions match TRBD1. The CDR3 is 17 residues long. With 5 bases clipped from V and 3 bases from J, the junction kept 14 bases outside the gene matches. CDR1 SGHRS and CDR2 YFSETQ come from the germline V gene. CDR3 in DNA: TGCGCCAGCAGTTATAGGACAGGGGAATCAAAGGACTATGGCTACACCTTC. It translates to CASSYRTGESKDYGYTF.

V and J are TRBV28 and TRBJ2-7; D gene ambiguous. V was trimmed by 3 bases and J by 6 bases, leaving 6 bases between them. This CDR3 region has 11 residues. CDR1 is MDHEN and CDR2 is SYDVKM in the germline V gene. This chain's CDR3 is CASSLGFEQYF. The DNA of the CDR3 is TGTGCCAGCAGTTTGGGTTTCGAGCAGTACTTC.

The V call is TRBV29-1, the J call TRBJ2-7; 8 bases are shared with TRBD1. Unmatched junction bases numbered 7, after V lost 6 bases and J lost 3 bases. This CDR3 region has 13 residues. Germline loops: CDR1 SQVTM, CDR2 ANQGSEA. The CDR3 region is CSVRGQGHYEQYF. The CDR3 nucleotides are TGCAGCGTACGCGGACAGGGCCACTACGAGCAGTACTTC.

This chain links TRBV28 with TRBJ2-3, with D perhaps TRBD2 (5 bases). The germline V gene has CDR1 MDHEN and CDR2 SYDVKM. Trimming shortened V by 8 bases and J by 0 bases, and 15 bases separated the two germline ends. The CDR3 runs 15 residues. This chain's CDR3 is CASRDERLSTDTQYF. DNA of the CDR3: TGTGCCAGCCGAGATGAGCGGCTAAGCACAGATACGCAGTATTTT.

There are a few counts of this clone. This chain uses TRBV6-2 or TRBV6-3 with TRBJ2-1, with D unclear. Trimming pared 4 bases from V and 7 bases from J, leaving 11 bases between. From germline, CDR1 is MNHEY and CDR2 SVGEGT. The CDR3 sequence is 13 residues long. CDR3 DNA: TGTGCCAGCAGTTCCGTACCTCGGAATGAGCAGTTCTTC. It yields the protein CASSSVPRNEQFF.

V usage is TRBV19 and J usage is TRBJ1-3; D not certain. This CDR3 has 14 residues. V lost 7 bases to trimming and J lost 4 bases, with 14 bases between them. Germline values: CDR1 LNHDA, CDR2 SQIVND (reference sequence). CDR3 in amino acids: CASNPRGEGNTIYF. DNA for the CDR3: TGTGCCAGTAATCCGAGAGGAGAAGGAAACACCATATATTTT. Supplemented by reference TRBV19 and TRBJ1-3, the full variable domain reads DGGITQSPKYLFRKEGQNVTLSCEQNLNHDAMYWYRQDPGQGLRLIYYSQIVNDFQKGDIAEGYSVSREKKESFPLTVTSAQKNPTAFYLCASNPRGEGNTIYFGEGSWLTVV.

This clone has only a few counts. V gene TRBV7-8 combines with J gene TRBJ1-2, with 7 nucleotides matching TRBD1. With 6 bases clipped from V and 2 bases from J, the junction kept 3 bases outside the gene matches. The CDR3 consists of 13 residues. CDR1 is SGHVS, CDR2 FQNEAQ, per germline. The CDR3, as DNA: TGTGCCAGCAGTTCGGGACAGAACTATGGCTACACCTTC. Its translation: CASSSGQNYGYTF.

The rearrangement uses TRBV9 and TRBJ1-1, with D tentatively TRBD1 (5 bases). Germline-derived CDR1 and CDR2 are SGDLS and YYNGEE. The CDR3 spans 14 residues. With 0 bases removed from V and 5 bases from J, the gap between germline ends came to 11 bases. The CDR3 reads CASSVDKGRTEAFF. The DNA for the CDR3 is TGTGCCAGCAGCGTAGACAAGGGGAGGACTGAAGCTTTCTTT.

CDR3 region: CASSQGTPPYEQYF. The CDR3 DNA reads as TGTGCCAGCAGCCAAGGTACCCCACCCTACGAGCAGTACTTC. V gene TRBV3-1 (or the pseudogene TRBV3-2) combines with J gene TRBJ2-7; D is undetermined. Germline V gene lookup returns CDR1 LGHDT and CDR2 YNNKEL (reference sequence). This CDR3 contains 14 residues. The V end was cut by 1 base, the J end by 2 bases, with 9 bases between.

This chain links TRBV19 with TRBJ2-1, with 12 bases fitting TRBD2. The V gene end was trimmed by 4 bases and the J gene end by 5 bases; junction bases not matched to a gene: 15. Germline CDR1 and CDR2: LNHDA and SQIVND (reference sequence). The CDR3 runs to 19 residues. The CDR3 protein is CASSKGLAGGGLLNNEQFF. CDR3 bases: TGTGCCAGTAGTAAGGGACTAGCGGGTGGTGGACTCCTAAACAATGAGCAGTTCTTC.

Written as DNA, the CDR3 is TGTGCCAGCAGTGAGACCCTGGTTTTACTTCATCAGCCCCAGCATTTT. Translating it yields CASSETLVLLHQPQHF. The J gene is TRBJ1-5, the V gene TRBV6-1; the D is unclear. The CDR3 covers 16 residues. The germline CDR1 and CDR2 sequences are MNHNS and SASEGT. The V gene lost 3 bases and the J gene lost 5 bases, with 17 bases spanning the gap.

The chain uses TRBV7-2 and TRBJ2-7, with D possibly being TRBD1 or TRBD2 (5 bases each). The V and J ends lost 5 bases and 4 bases respectively, with 15 bases between them. Germline V gene data show CDR1 as SGHTA and CDR2 as FQGNSA. The CDR3 has 14 residues. Here the CDR3 reads CASSPGTVRYEQYF. The CDR3 DNA reads as TGTGCCAGCAGCCCCGGGACCGTACGGTACGAGCAGTACTTC.

This chain links TRBV28 with TRBJ1-2; D call uncertain. V lost 6 bases to trimming and J lost 0 bases, with 20 bases between them. CDR3 length: 17 amino acids. Germline assignment: CDR1 MDHEN and CDR2 SYDVKM. CDR3 loop: CASSPIQQWSPNYGYTF. CDR3 bases: TGTGCCAGCAGCCCGATACAACAGTGGAGTCCTAACTATGGCTACACCTTC.

This clone has a handful of counts. V usage is TRBV24-1 and J usage is TRBJ2-5; maybe TRBD1 (5 bases). The CDR3 runs to 14 residues. Trimming stripped 3 bases from V and 2 bases from J, with 9 bases between. Germline V gene lookup returns CDR1 KGHDR and CDR2 SFDVKD. The CDR3: CATSDVTDQETQYF. The CDR3 bases are TGTGCCACCAGTGATGTGACAGATCAAGAGACCCAGTACTTC.

This chain joins TRBV12-3 or TRBV12-4 and TRBJ2-7; D is ambiguous. CDR3 size: 13 residues. Trimming took 6 bases from V and 1 from J, leaving 10 bases between them. The CDR3: CASSLGLSYEQYF. The CDR3 region has the DNA TGTGCCAGCAGCCTAGGCTTATCCTACGAGCAGTACTTC.

The chain has TRBV7-9 and TRBJ2-4, with D possibly being TRBD1 or TRBD2 (5 bases each). The V gene's germline CDR1 is SEHNR and CDR2 FQNEAQ (reference sequence). This CDR3 spans 14 amino acids. Trimming took off 1 base at V and 6 bases at J, with 10 bases between the two ends. This chain's CDR3 is CASSLGQGANIQYF. The CDR3 nucleotides read TGTGCCAGCAGCTTAGGGCAGGGAGCAAACATTCAGTACTTC.

The chain is built from TRBV3-1 (or the pseudogene TRBV3-2) and TRBJ2-2; 8 bases map to TRBD2. Germline-derived CDR1 and CDR2 are LGHDT and YNNKEL (reference sequence). This CDR3 spans 16 amino acids. Trimming cost V 4 bases and J 1 base; bases outside gene matches: 5. For the CDR3, the DNA is TGTGCCAGCAGCCTCTCGGGACTAGTGAACACCGGGGAGCTGTTTTTT. Protein: CASSLSGLVNTGELFF.